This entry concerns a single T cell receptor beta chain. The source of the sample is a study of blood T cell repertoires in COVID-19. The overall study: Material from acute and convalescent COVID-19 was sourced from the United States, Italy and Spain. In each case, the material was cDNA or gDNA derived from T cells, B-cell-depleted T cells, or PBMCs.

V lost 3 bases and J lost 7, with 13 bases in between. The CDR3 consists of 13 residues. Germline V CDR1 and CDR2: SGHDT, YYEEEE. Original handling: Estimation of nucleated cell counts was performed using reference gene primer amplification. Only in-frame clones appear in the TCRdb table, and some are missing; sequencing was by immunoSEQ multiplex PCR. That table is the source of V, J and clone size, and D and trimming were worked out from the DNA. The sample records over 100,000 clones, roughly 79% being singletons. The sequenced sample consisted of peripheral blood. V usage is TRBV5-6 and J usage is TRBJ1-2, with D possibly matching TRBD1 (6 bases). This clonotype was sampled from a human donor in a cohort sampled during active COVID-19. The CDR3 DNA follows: TGTGCCAGCAGCTCGAGGACAGATTTTGGCTACACCTTC. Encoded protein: CASSSRTDFGYTF. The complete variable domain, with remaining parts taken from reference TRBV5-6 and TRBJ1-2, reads DAGVTQSPTHLIKTRGQQVTLRCSPKSGHDTVSWYQQALGQGPQFIFQYYEEEERQRGNFPDRFSGHQFPNYSSELNVNALLLGDSALYLCASSSRTDFGYTFGSGTRLTVV.